A selection of T cell receptor beta chains follows, all from one sample in a study of cytomegalovirus exposure and HLA in healthy donors. Profiled with immunoSEQ multiplex PCR; TCRdb holds only in-frame clones, not every one. The repertoire holds 250,000 to 350,000 clones, with over 70% as singletons. The sequencing sample was made of PBMCs. The receptors shown here come from a girl aged 2 to 9 in good health and CMV-seronegative. Both conserved end residues are part of each CDR3. The D gene is left open where the match is weak. Some rows mark clone size as missing; the rest say once, few, many or name a class of expanded clone.

D gene	clone size	V gene	J gene	CDR3 DNA	CDR3 protein
TRBD1	once	TRBV28	TRBJ2-1	TGTGCCAGCAGTTCGGGACAGGGGTACAATGAGCAGTTCTTC	CASSSGQGYNEQFF
.	.	TRBV10-1	TRBJ2-2	TGCGCCAGCAGTGAGGCAGGGGAGGGTGGCACCGGGGAGCTGTTTTTT	CASSEAGEGGTGELFF
.	.	TRBV15	TRBJ2-5	TGTGCCACCAGCAGACCCTCTGGGAGAAGGGAGACCCAGTACTTC	CATSRPSGRRETQYF
TRBD1	.	TRBV10-3	TRBJ2-7	TGTGCCATCAGCGGACAGGGGGACGAGCAGTACTTC	CAISGQGDEQYF
.	few	TRBV10-3	TRBJ1-3	TGTGCCATCGCCAGGCCTCTTTGGGACACCATATATTTT	CAIARPLWDTIYF
TRBD1	.	TRBV2	TRBJ2-1	TGTGCCAGCAGTATAGGACAGGGTATATTCTCCTACAATGAGCAGTTCTTC	CASSIGQGIFSYNEQFF
TRBD2	.	TRBV29-1	TRBJ2-1	TGCAGCGTTGAGGGTCTAGCGGGGGGACAAAGCTCCTACAATGAGCAGTTCTTC	CSVEGLAGGQSSYNEQFF
TRBD1	once	TRBV18	TRBJ2-5	TGTGCCAGCTCACCAATAGGCGGACAGGGGAAAGAGACCCAGTACTTC	CASSPIGGQGKETQYF
TRBD2	.	TRBV4-1	TRBJ2-7	TGCGCCAGCAGCGCCGGGACTAGCGGGAGGGCGTACGAGCAGTACTTC	CASSAGTSGRAYEQYF
.	.	TRBV4-1	TRBJ2-1	TGCGCCAGCACCTCGCAGATGACCTACAATGAGCAGTTCTTC	CASTSQMTYNEQFF
TRBD2	once	TRBV6-5	TRBJ2-1	TGTGCCAGCAGTCCCACTAGCGGGATCCGAAATGAGCAGTTCTTC	CASSPTSGIRNEQFF
.	.	TRBV7-9	TRBJ2-1	TGTGCCAGCAGCACCCCGGAGAGCAATGAGCAGTTCTTC	CASSTPESNEQFF
TRBD2	.	TRBV28	TRBJ2-1	TGTGCCAGCATGCGGGGGGGGAACAATGAGCAGTTCTTC	CASMRGGNNEQFF
TRBD2	.	TRBV5-4	TRBJ2-3	TGTGCCAGCAGCTTGGTATTGGGAGGGGATACGCAGTATTTT	CASSLVLGGDTQYF
TRBD2	.	TRBV6-6	TRBJ2-7	TGTGCCAGCAGTTACTCGACGGCGGGGGACTACGAGCAGTACTTC	CASSYSTAGDYEQYF
TRBD2	.	TRBV6-5	TRBJ2-7	TGTGCCAGCAGTACTGGACTAGCGGTCTACGAGCAGTACTTC	CASSTGLAVYEQYF
.	.	TRBV9	TRBJ2-1	TGTGCCAGCAGCGCCCAACTTGGACAGCCTGCCCTCTTC	CASSAQLGQPALF
TRBD1	.	TRBV7-9	TRBJ1-2	TGTGCCAGCAGCCCCGGGACAGGGGTGGGCTATGGCTACACCTTC	CASSPGTGVGYGYTF
.	.	TRBV18	TRBJ1-1	TGTGCCAGCTCACCCTTTGCAGGGGATCGCACTGAAGCTTTCTTT	CASSPFAGDRTEAFF
.	few	TRBV7-3	TRBJ2-6	TGTGCCAGCAGCCCTCAATGGGGAGCTGGGGCCAACGTCCTGACTTTC	CASSPQWGAGANVLTF
.	.	TRBV21-1	TRBJ2-1	TGTGCCAGCAGCGATGGGAAGGGACAATCCTACTACTACGACAATGAGCAGTTCTTC	CASSDGKGQSYYYDNEQFF
TRBD1	.	TRBV11-2	TRBJ2-3	TGTGCCAGCAGCAAGGGGGCAGGGGCTCGGGATACGCAGTATTTT	CASSKGAGARDTQYF
.	.	TRBV28	TRBJ2-4	TGTGCCAGCAGTTTGACATATAGGGCCAAAAACATTCAGTACTTC	CASSLTYRAKNIQYF
.	.	TRBV10-1	TRBJ1-3	TGCGCCTCCCCGGGAAGTTCTGGAAACACCATATATTTT	CASPGSSGNTIYF
TRBD1	.	TRBV28	TRBJ1-6	TGTGCCAGCAGTCTGACAGGGCAGACTTTACCCCTCCACTTT	CASSLTGQTLPLHF
TRBD1	.	TRBV28	TRBJ2-7	TGTGCCAGCACTCCAGGACAGGGGACCTACGAGCAGTACTTC	CASTPGQGTYEQYF
.	.	TRBV7-3	TRBJ2-5	TGTGCCAGCAGCTTGTCCGCACTCCAAGAGACCCAGTACTTC	CASSLSALQETQYF
.	.	TRBV5-5	TRBJ1-2	TGTGCCAGCAGCACCTACAGGGAGAACTATGGCTACACCTTC	CASSTYRENYGYTF
.	.	TRBV14	TRBJ1-2	TGTGCCAGCAGCCAAGAATTGGGGGCGAGCTATGGCTACACCTTC	CASSQELGASYGYTF
.	few	TRBV27	TRBJ1-5	TGTGCCAGCAGTTTTAGGGCAGGAGGTAATCAGCCCCAGCATTTT	CASSFRAGGNQPQHF
.	.	TRBV29-1	TRBJ2-5	TGCAGCGATAGGAGGGAGACCCAGTACTTC	CSDRRETQYF
.	.	TRBV7-6	TRBJ2-5	TGTGCCAGCAGCTTAGGGCAACAAGAGACCCAGTACTTC	CASSLGQQETQYF
.	.	TRBV2	TRBJ1-3	TGTGCCACGGCGGAACAAGGTGGAAACACCATATATTTT	CATAEQGGNTIYF
.	.	TRBV7-9	TRBJ2-7	TGTGCCAGCAGCTTAGCCGGGACCGAGGGGGTTGAGCAGTACTTC	CASSLAGTEGVEQYF